This paragraph reports one TCR beta chain. This sample was included in a study of Tregs in tolerant kidney transplant recipients. Overall study: Mixed chimerism was transient after nonmyeloablative marrow transplants from related graft donors.

Sequencing used immunoSEQ multiplex PCR; TCRdb keeps in-frame clones, though not all of them. The sample has more than 75,000 clones, 80% to 95% seen once. Thawed PBMCs were FACS-sorted into unstimulated CD4+CD25+CD127- regulatory T cells, CD4+CD25- non-regulatory cells, CD4 and CD8 cells. The CDR3 covers 14 residues. From germline, CDR1 is SQVTM and CDR2 ANQGSEA. V was clipped by 4 bases and J by 0 bases; unmatched bases: 5. The chain carries TRBV29-1 and TRBJ2-7, with TRBD2 matching 8 bases. Sequencing used CD4+ T cells from blood, obtained before the transplant. This TCR was sampled from a human donor who received a combined kidney and bone marrow transplant. The CDR3: CSVGRGRFSYEQYF. In nucleotides, the CDR3 is TGCAGCGTTGGTCGCGGGAGGTTCTCCTACGAGCAGTACTTC.